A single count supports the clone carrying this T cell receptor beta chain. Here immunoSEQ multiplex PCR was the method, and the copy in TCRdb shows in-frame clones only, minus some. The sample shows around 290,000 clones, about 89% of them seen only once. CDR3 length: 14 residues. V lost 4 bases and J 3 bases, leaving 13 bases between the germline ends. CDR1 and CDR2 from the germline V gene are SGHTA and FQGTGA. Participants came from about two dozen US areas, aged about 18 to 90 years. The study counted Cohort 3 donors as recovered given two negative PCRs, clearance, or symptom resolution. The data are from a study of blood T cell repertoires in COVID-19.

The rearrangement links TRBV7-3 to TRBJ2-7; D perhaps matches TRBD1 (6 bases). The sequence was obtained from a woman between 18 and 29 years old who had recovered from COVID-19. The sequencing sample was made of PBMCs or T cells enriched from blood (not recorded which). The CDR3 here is CASSSQGSGYEQYF. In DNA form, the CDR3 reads TGTGCCAGCAGCTCACAGGGATCGGGCTACGAGCAGTACTTC.